The rows below give T cell receptor beta chains drawn from one sample of a study of blood T cell repertoires in COVID-19. Produced via immunoSEQ multiplex PCR; TCRdb's table is partial and in-frame only. This table holds 450,000 or so clones, about 91% found once. Sequenced sample: peripheral blood. These receptors were taken from a young man with COVID-19, enrolled during active disease. The CDR3 runs from the conserved cysteine through the conserved F or W. The D gene is left open where the match is weak. The size field is filled for only some rows; it gives once, few, many or a size class.

-,14,-,TRBJ1-1,TRBV5-1,CASSSTGFGTEAFF,TGCGCCAGCAGCTCGACAGGTTTCGGCACTGAAGCTTTCTTT
-,13,TRBD2,TRBJ2-2,TRBV6-6,CASSYRTSLELFF,TGTGCCAGCAGTTACCGGACTAGTTTGGAGCTGTTTTTT
-,16,-,TRBJ2-5,TRBV7-6,CASSLEGLASLETQYF,TGTGCCAGCAGCTTAGAGGGGCTAGCGAGTCTCGAGACCCAGTACTTC
-,12,TRBD2,TRBJ2-7,TRBV19,CASTSGGSEQYF,TGTGCCAGTACGAGTGGCGGGAGCGAGCAGTACTTC
-,15,-,TRBJ1-3,TRBV2,CATLGDIFSGNTIYF,TGTGCCACCTTGGGGGACATCTTCTCTGGAAACACCATATATTTT
-,13,-,TRBJ1-3,TRBV3-1/TRBV3-2,CASSQGRGNTIYF,TGTGCCAGCAGCCAGGGGAGAGGAAACACCATATATTTT
-,16,-,TRBJ2-4,TRBV6-1,CASSEWGLRNKNIQYF,TGTGCCAGCAGTGAGTGGGGGCTTCGGAACAAAAACATTCAGTACTTC
-,13,-,TRBJ2-7,TRBV7-3,CASSQTDSYEQYF,TGTGCCAGCAGTCAAACGGACAGTTACGAGCAGTACTTC
-,14,-,TRBJ1-4,TRBV10-2,CASSQQGFGEKLFF,TGCGCCAGCAGTCAACAGGGTTTCGGTGAAAAACTGTTTTTT
-,13,TRBD1,TRBJ1-2,TRBV25-1,CASSRTGVDGYTF,TGTGCCAGCAGCCGCACAGGGGTGGACGGCTACACCTTC
-,17,-,TRBJ2-2,TRBV3-1/TRBV3-2,CASSQDRTSARSGELFF,TGTGCCAGCAGCCAAGATAGAACCAGCGCACGGTCCGGGGAGCTGTTTTTT
-,12,-,TRBJ1-2,TRBV5-6,CASSERQAGYTF,TGTGCCAGCAGCGAAAGACAGGCCGGCTACACCTTC
-,14,-,TRBJ1-1,TRBV18,CASSPREGNTEAFF,TGTGCCAGCTCACCCCGGGAGGGGAACACTGAAGCTTTCTTT
-,13,-,TRBJ2-5,TRBV11-1,CASSRDFSRTQYF,TGTGCCAGCAGTCGGGACTTTTCTAGGACCCAGTACTTC
-,19,TRBD1,TRBJ1-5,TRBV4-1,CASSQERGGQSLSNQPQHF,TGCGCCAGCAGCCAAGAAAGAGGGGGACAGTCCCTCAGCAATCAGCCCCAGCATTTT
-,15,-,TRBJ2-7,TRBV9,CASSVSGTGYYEQYF,TGTGCCAGCAGCGTCTCCGGGACTGGATACTACGAGCAGTACTTC
-,11,-,TRBJ2-1,TRBV24-1,CATSGYNEQFF,TGTGCCACCTCAGGCTACAATGAGCAGTTCTTC
-,14,TRBD2,TRBJ2-2,TRBV9,CASSVGLAGGELFF,TGTGCCAGCAGCGTAGGGCTAGCGGGCGGGGAGCTGTTTTTT
-,16,TRBD2,TRBJ2-5,TRBV11-2,CASRLRGVGGGETQYF,TGTGCCAGCAGGTTACGCGGCGTCGGGGGGGGAGAGACCCAGTACTTC
once,13,-,TRBJ1-1,TRBV7-3,CASSPGGNTEAFF,TGTGCCAGCAGCCCGGGGGGGAACACTGAAGCTTTCTTT
-,12,-,TRBJ1-2,TRBV19,CASRQANYGYTF,TGTGCCAGCCGACAGGCCAACTATGGCTACACCTTC
-,18,TRBD2,TRBJ2-1,TRBV13,CASSRYGLAGVSYNEQFF,TGTGCCAGCAGCCGCTACGGACTAGCGGGGGTTTCCTACAATGAGCAGTTCTTC
-,14,-,TRBJ2-1,TRBV7-3,CASSVDSSYNEQFF,TGTGCCAGCAGCGTGGACAGCTCCTACAATGAGCAGTTCTTC
once,13,-,TRBJ1-3,TRBV15,CATSRGGGNTIYF,TGTGCCACCAGCAGAGGAGGGGGAAACACCATATATTTT
once,14,TRBD2,TRBJ2-7,TRBV7-9,CASSPTTSGAAQYF,TGTGCCAGCAGCCCTACGACTAGCGGCGCCGCTCAGTACTTC
once,14,-,TRBJ2-7,TRBV7-8,CASSPRDSIYEQYF,TGTGCCAGCAGCCCCCGGGACTCCATCTACGAGCAGTACTTC
-,14,-,TRBJ2-2,TRBV6-5,CASEDRQNTGELFF,TGTGCCAGCGAAGACAGGCAGAACACCGGGGAGCTGTTTTTT
-,15,TRBD1,TRBJ2-3,TRBV11-1,CASSFSGTEGDTQYF,TGTGCCAGCAGCTTCTCCGGGACAGAAGGAGATACGCAGTATTTT
-,16,-,TRBJ1-2,TRBV4-1,CASSPKEGRGRYGYTF,TGCGCCAGCAGCCCGAAAGAGGGGCGGGGACGCTATGGCTACACCTTC
-,16,-,TRBJ2-7,TRBV24-1,CATSTAGLRPFYEQYF,TGTGCCACCAGTACCGCCGGTCTCCGTCCTTTCTACGAGCAGTACTTC
-,14,TRBD1,TRBJ2-5,TRBV2,CASKDRVYQETQYF,TGTGCCAGCAAGGACAGGGTGTACCAAGAGACCCAGTACTTC
-,13,-,TRBJ1-1,TRBV12-3/TRBV12-4,CASRQRTNTEAFF,TGTGCCAGCAGGCAGCGGACGAACACTGAAGCTTTCTTT
-,15,TRBD2,TRBJ2-7,TRBV11-3,CASSLSGRDHYEQYF,TGTGCCAGCAGCTTATCCGGGAGGGACCACTACGAGCAGTACTTC
-,14,-,TRBJ1-1,TRBV7-8,CASSLVTTPTEAFF,TGTGCCAGCAGCTTAGTCACAACCCCCACTGAAGCTTTCTTT
-,13,-,TRBJ1-2,TRBV2,CASSGEGQGGYTF,TGTGCCAGCAGTGGAGAGGGACAAGGCGGCTACACCTTC
-,14,-,TRBJ2-7,TRBV6-5,CASTSERGIYEQYF,TGTGCCAGCACTTCCGAGAGAGGGATCTACGAGCAGTACTTC